This TCR beta chain originates from a study of shared clonotypes between healthy human individuals. For this clone: Its antigen is unidentified.

CD8 cells regarded as naive lacked CD45RO, were positively chosen for CCR7, and omitted terminally differentiated effector memory CD45RA+ cells. Nashville, Tennessee was home to all donors, who were Caucasian adults. Deep-level running was used for the assay. The repertoire was sequenced with immunoSEQ multiplex PCR; TCRdb's copy has only in-frame clones and lacks some. The top ten clones hold about 0.11% of a sample with around 620,000 clones, 90% to 95% of them seen once. From germline, CDR1 is SEHNR and CDR2 FQNEAQ (reference sequence). V lost 8 bases, J lost 2 bases, and 16 bases lay in between. The CDR3 has 14 amino acids. Findings of the study overall: Shared clonotypes across all four donors exceeded non-shared ones in generation probability. Blood was the only sampled material, and tissue repertoires likely differ.

This receptor was obtained from a woman younger than 45 in good health. The sample was naive CD8+ T cells sorted from blood. This chain links TRBV7-9 with TRBJ2-7, with D possibly matching TRBD1 (6 bases). CDR3 region: CASGLQGPPYEQYF. In DNA, the CDR3 is TGTGCCAGCGGTCTCCAGGGGCCCCCCTACGAGCAGTACTTC.